This passage covers 2 T cell receptor delta chains from one sample sequenced in a study of gamma-delta chains in newborns, infants, children. TCRdb reanalysed the reads via CATT. The profile shows 1,000 to 1,500 delta-chain clones, less than 2.5% of them singletons. The sample consisted of blood. Receptors originate from a child in good health.

This clone turned up a few times. A much larger clonotype is one base distant, so this may be a read error. In DNA form, the CDR3 reads TGTGCCCGTGACACTTCGGTACTGGGGGATAGGGGGCCGTACACCGATAAACTCATCTTT. It is translated as CARDTSVLGDRGPYTDKLIF. The chain uses TRDV2 and TRDJ1; 11 nucleotides align to TRDD3. CDR3 size: 20 residues. Looked up from germline, CDR1 is GEAIGNYY and CDR2 is EKD.

Remarks on this clone: The likely explanation is a read error, given a far larger clone one base away. V gene TRDV2 combines with J gene TRDJ3; D assignment may be TRDD1 or TRDD3 (5 bases each). Germline CDR1 reads GEAIGNYY; CDR2 reads EKD. The CDR3 loop spans 20 amino acids. V was cut by 0 bases and J by 0 bases, with 17 bases left in between. The CDR3 loop reads CACDTAEMVGGSWDTRQMFF. In DNA, the CDR3 is TGTGCCTGTGACACCGCGGAAATGGTAGGGGGCTCCTGGGACACCCGACAGATGTTTTTC.